This entry concerns a single T cell receptor (beta chain). Its matching antigen is unknown. The CDR3 has 16 amino acids. Between the trimmed V and J ends, which lost 4 bases and 9 bases, there was a span of 19 bases. Germline V CDR1 and CDR2: MNHEY, SMNVEV (reference sequence). The data belong to a study of T cell responses to AZD1222 COVID-19 vaccine. Findings and caveats of the study: None of the repertoires were sampled until the peak T cell response had passed.

The repertoire was sequenced with immunoSEQ multiplex PCR; TCRdb's copy has only in-frame clones and lacks some. The table has 85,000 to 130,000 clones, about 90% seen once. This chain uses TRBV27 with TRBJ1-6, with D maybe TRBD1 (6 bases). The source was peripheral blood, collected 28 days after the second AZD1222 dose. The origin of this receptor is an adult who received the AZD1222 COVID-19 vaccine. The CDR3 reads CASSYPPGENGSPLHF. The CDR3 DNA follows: TGTGCCAGCAGTTACCCCCCAGGGGAAAATGGTTCACCCCTCCACTTT.